This T cell receptor beta chain is drawn from a study of blood T cell repertoires in COVID-19. Germline V gives CDR1 MDHEN, CDR2 SYDVKM. Trimming stripped 2 bases from V and 4 bases from J, with 14 bases between. This CDR3 comprises 15 residues. All enrollees were roughly 18 to 90 years old and from about 25 US areas. Clinical history reported by participants formed the basis on which cohorts were assigned. Per the original data handling: Reference gene primer amplification yielded estimated nucleated cell counts. Data came from immunoSEQ multiplex PCR; TCRdb stores just in-frame clones and leaves some out. V and J calls and clone size are given by that table; D and trimming were obtained from the DNA. The repertoire holds roughly 200,000 clones, with around 83% as singletons.

The V and J genes are TRBV28 and TRBJ1-2, with a weak D call TRBD1 (6 bases). This TCR came from a woman in her 40s in a cohort exposed to, infected with or recovered from COVID-19 (not recorded which). Specimen: PBMCs or T cells enriched from blood (not recorded which). The CDR3 sequence is CASSLRPQGAYGYTF. The CDR3 DNA follows: TGTGCCAGCAGTTTACGGCCACAGGGAGCCTATGGCTACACCTTC.